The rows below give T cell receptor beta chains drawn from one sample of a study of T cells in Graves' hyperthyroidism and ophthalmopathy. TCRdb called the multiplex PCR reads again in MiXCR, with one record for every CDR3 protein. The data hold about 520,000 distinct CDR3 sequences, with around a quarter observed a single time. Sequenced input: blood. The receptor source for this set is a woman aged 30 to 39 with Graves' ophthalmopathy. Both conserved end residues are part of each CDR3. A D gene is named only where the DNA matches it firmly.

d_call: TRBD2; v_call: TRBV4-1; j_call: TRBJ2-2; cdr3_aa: CASSQEGLAGSPGELFF
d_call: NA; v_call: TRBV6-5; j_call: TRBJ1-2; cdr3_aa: CASSYSQGSEGYTF
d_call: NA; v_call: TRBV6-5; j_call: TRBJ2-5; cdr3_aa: CASSQTHGGETQYF
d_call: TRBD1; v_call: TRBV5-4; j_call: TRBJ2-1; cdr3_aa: CASSLKGANEQFF
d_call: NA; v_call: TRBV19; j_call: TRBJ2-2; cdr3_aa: CASSPAGSSGELFF
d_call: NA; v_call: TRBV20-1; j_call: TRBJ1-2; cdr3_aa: CSAPDTNGYTF
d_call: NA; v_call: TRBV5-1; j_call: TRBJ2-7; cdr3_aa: CASRMSSSYEQYF
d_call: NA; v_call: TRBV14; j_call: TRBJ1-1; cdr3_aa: CASSQDLQGTEAFF
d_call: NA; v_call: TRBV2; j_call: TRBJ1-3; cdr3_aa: CASSEVVLLVPSGNTIYF
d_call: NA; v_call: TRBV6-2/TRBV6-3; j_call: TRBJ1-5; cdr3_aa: CASSPWVVVSGNSNQPQHF
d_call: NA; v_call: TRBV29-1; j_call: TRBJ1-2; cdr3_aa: CSVVEGNYGYTF
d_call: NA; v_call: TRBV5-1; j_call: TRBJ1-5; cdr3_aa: CASSLDVDQPQHF
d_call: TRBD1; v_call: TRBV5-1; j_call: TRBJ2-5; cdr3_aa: CASSLAPQGVQETQYF
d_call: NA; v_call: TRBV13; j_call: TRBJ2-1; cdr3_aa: CASSYRPMSYNEQFF
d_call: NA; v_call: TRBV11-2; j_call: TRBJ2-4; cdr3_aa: CASAGLSNIQYF
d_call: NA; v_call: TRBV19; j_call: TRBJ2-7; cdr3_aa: CASSIPQGEQYF
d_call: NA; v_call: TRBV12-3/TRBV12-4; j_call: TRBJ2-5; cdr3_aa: CASRLDSPETQYF
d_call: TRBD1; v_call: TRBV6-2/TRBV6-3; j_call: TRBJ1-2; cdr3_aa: CASSYPDRGGGYTF
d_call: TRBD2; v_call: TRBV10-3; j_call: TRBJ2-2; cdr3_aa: CAISEPGSGRVHTGELFF
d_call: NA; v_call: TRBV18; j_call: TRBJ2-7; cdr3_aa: CASSYSTGNHEQYF
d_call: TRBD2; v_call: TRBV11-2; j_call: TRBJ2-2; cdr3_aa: CASSLVGLAGGTGELFF
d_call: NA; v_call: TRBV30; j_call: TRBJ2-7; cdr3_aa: CAWSVQGSHEQYF
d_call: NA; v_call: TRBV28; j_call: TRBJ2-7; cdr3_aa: CASSTTGSGHEQYF
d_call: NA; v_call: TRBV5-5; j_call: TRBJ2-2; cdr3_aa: CASNLANTGELFF
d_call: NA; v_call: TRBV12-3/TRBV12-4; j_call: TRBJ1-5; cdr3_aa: CASSRDTYQPQHF
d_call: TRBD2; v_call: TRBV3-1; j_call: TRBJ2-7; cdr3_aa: CASSPAREAREQYF
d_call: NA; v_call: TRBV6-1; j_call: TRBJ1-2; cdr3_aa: CASSLKGPMGYGYTF
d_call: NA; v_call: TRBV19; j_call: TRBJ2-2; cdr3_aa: CASSIGLARTGELFF
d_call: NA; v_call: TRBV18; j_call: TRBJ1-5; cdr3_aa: CASSRDSNQPQHF
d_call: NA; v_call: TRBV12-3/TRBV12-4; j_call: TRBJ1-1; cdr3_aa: CASSRSGTYNTEAFF
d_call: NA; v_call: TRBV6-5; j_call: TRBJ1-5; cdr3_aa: CASKLTGVSNQPQHF
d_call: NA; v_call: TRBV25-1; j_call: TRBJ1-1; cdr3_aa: CASSESGSEAFF
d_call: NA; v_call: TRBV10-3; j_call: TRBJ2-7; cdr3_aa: CAISEASGSYEQYF
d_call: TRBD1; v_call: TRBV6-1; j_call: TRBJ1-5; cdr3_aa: CASREITGGIGQPQHF
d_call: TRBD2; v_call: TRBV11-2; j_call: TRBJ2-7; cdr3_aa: CASSLVPGLAFSYEQYF
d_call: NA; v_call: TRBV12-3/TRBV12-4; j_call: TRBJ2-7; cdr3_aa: CASSRSGASYEQYF
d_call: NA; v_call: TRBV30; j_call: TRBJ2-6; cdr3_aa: CAWRLSGANVLTF
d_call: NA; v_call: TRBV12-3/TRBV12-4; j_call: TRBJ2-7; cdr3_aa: CASSLAGAEQYF
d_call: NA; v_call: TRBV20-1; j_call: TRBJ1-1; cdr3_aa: CSASSGITGSTEAFF
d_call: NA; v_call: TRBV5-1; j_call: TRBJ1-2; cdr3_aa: CASREPINYGYTF
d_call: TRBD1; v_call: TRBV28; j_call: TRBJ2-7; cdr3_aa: CASKATGIFYEQYF
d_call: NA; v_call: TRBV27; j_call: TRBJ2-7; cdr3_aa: CASSLSPGSFYEQYF
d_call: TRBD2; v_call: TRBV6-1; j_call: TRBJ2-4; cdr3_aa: CASSEREGGQNIKYF
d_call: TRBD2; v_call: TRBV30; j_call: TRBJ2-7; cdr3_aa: CAWSVGGGAGYEQYF
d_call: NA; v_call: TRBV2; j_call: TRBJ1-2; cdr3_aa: CASSDTPYGGYTF
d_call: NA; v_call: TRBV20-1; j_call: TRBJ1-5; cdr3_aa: CSARDRTTSNQPQHF
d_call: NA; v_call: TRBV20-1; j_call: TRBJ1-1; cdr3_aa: CSASLPLADNTEAFF
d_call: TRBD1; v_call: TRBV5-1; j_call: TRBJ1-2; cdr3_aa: CASSLIRTGGPSYYGYTF
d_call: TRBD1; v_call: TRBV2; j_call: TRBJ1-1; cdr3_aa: CASSATTGVATEAFF
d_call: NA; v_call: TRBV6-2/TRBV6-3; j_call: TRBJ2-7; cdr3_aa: CASSYSPQEGYEQYF
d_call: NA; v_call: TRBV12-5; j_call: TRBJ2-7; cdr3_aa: CASGLDRVEEQYF
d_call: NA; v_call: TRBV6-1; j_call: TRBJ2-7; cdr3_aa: CASSAQGPLAPNEQYF
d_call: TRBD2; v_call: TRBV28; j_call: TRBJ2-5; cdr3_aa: CASSRASGRYQETQYF
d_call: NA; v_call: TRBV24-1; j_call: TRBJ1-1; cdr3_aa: CATSDVMATDAFF